The 23 T cell receptor beta chains below come from one sample, sequenced in a study of T cell changes during pregnancy in multiple sclerosis. Here immunoSEQ multiplex PCR was the method, and the copy in TCRdb shows in-frame clones only, minus some. The sample yields about 24,000 clones, about 92% seen once. The sequenced sample was CD8+ T cells from peripheral blood mononuclear cells, obtained in the third trimester of pregnancy. These receptors originate from a female donor in good health, enrolled as a control in a pregnancy study.

The V call is TRBV19, the J call TRBJ2-1, with D perhaps matching TRBD1 (7 bases). Between the trimmed V and J ends, which lost 4 bases and 4 bases, there was a span of 11 bases. The CDR3 extends over 14 amino acids. Germline loops: CDR1 LNHDA, CDR2 SQIVND (reference sequence). The CDR3 is CASSKAGGYNEQFF. In DNA form, the CDR3 reads TGTGCCAGTAGTAAGGCAGGGGGGTACAATGAGCAGTTCTTC. The full variable domain, completed using reference TRBV19 and TRBJ2-1, is DGGITQSPKYLFRKEGQNVTLSCEQNLNHDAMYWYRQDPGQGLRLIYYSQIVNDFQKGDIAEGYSVSREKKESFPLTVTSAQKNPTAFYLCASSKAGGYNEQFFGPGTRLTVL.

The chain combines TRBV13 with TRBJ2-1; 7 nucleotides align to TRBD1. The CDR3 is 15 amino acids. The trim removed 1 base at V and 2 bases at J, leaving 2 bases unmatched. Per the germline V gene, CDR1 is PRHDT and CDR2 is FYEKMQ (reference sequence). In DNA, the CDR3 is TGTGCCAGCAGCTTAGAAGGGGGCGCCTACAATGAGCAGTTCTTC. It encodes CASSLEGGAYNEQFF.

The chain links TRBV2 to TRBJ2-2, with TRBD1 matching 7 bases. This CDR3 comprises 16 residues. Germline V gives CDR1 SNHLY, CDR2 FYNNEI. The V gene end was trimmed by 6 bases and the J gene end by 0 bases; junction bases not matched to a gene: 7. The CDR3 loop reads CASRIRQGTNTGELFF. As DNA, the CDR3 is TGTGCCAGCAGGATTAGACAGGGAACGAACACCGGGGAGCTGTTTTTT.

V gene TRBV27 combines with J gene TRBJ2-1, with D perhaps TRBD2 (5 bases). The germline gives CDR1 MNHEY, CDR2 SMNVEV (reference sequence). The V and J ends lost 0 bases and 10 bases respectively, with 10 bases between them. The CDR3 loop spans 13 amino acids. CDR3 sequence reads: CASSLSVATEQFF. The CDR3 DNA is TGTGCCAGCAGTTTATCGGTAGCGACAGAGCAGTTCTTC.

The genes are TRBV19 and TRBJ2-5, with 7 positions matching TRBD1. The trim removed 6 bases at V and 0 bases at J, leaving 4 bases unmatched. The CDR3 length is 14 residues. Germline loops: CDR1 LNHDA, CDR2 SQIVND (reference sequence). The CDR3 loop is CASSRDRDQETQYF. For the CDR3, the DNA is TGTGCCAGTAGCCGGGACAGAGACCAAGAGACCCAGTACTTC.

This clone occurred a few times. A junction boundary mismatches the germline segment, possibly from a read error. The chain couples TRBV6-1 to TRBJ2-1, with 8 bases matching TRBD2. CDR1 is MNHNS, CDR2 SASEGT, per germline. CDR3 length: 13 residues. The CDR3 DNA is TGTGCCAGCAGGTCGGGACTAGAAATCGTTCTGATCTTC. This sequence encodes CASRSGLEIVLIF.

The chain uses TRBV6-1 and TRBJ2-3, with 8 nucleotides matching TRBD2. This CDR3 spans 13 amino acids. V trimming: 7 bases; J trimming: 6 bases; junction bases outside the gene matches: 6. Germline V gene data show CDR1 as MNHNS and CDR2 as SASEGT. Written as DNA, the CDR3 is TGTGCCAGCATAGGGCTAGCGGGCGATACGCAGTATTTT. It yields the protein CASIGLAGDTQYF.

V gene TRBV7-9 combines with J gene TRBJ2-7, with D unclear. From germline, CDR1 is SEHNR and CDR2 FQNEAQ (reference sequence). The germline V and J ends were trimmed by 3 bases and 0 bases, with 21 bases remaining between them. The CDR3 length is 18 residues. The CDR3 region has the DNA TGTGCCAGCAGCTTTCCTCTTGTGTCCTATGCGAGCTCCTACGAGCAGTACTTC. Translated: CASSFPLVSYASSYEQYF.

The chain combines TRBV5-1 with TRBJ2-7; 10 bases agree with TRBD1. Germline CDR1 reads SGHRS; CDR2 reads YFSETQ. The V and J ends lost 4 bases and 5 bases, in that order; junction bases with no gene match: 9. The CDR3 loop spans 15 amino acids. The CDR3 nucleotides are TGCGCCAGCAGCACCGGGACAGGGGATTTCGACGAGCAGTACTTC. Encoded protein: CASSTGTGDFDEQYF.

The gene calls are TRBV28 and TRBJ2-1; 8 bases agree with TRBD2. Germline CDR1 is MDHEN and CDR2 is SYDVKM. V lost 7 bases and J lost 6; bases outside the gene matches: 11. There are 15 residues in the CDR3. The DNA for the CDR3 is TGTGCCAGCACCCCGGGGGGGCGGGAGAGCAATGAGCAGTTCTTC. It encodes CASTPGGRESNEQFF.

The chain links TRBV9 to TRBJ2-1; 9 positions agree with TRBD1. This CDR3 region has 14 residues. Trimming removed 2 bases from V and 7 bases from J; junction bases left unmatched: 4. Germline V CDR1 and CDR2: SGDLS, YYNGEE. The CDR3 reads CASSVWDRVNEQFF. Written as DNA, the CDR3 is TGTGCCAGCAGCGTTTGGGACAGGGTTAATGAGCAGTTCTTC.

This clone turned up a few times. This CDR3 is CASSVDSGGRNEQFF. CDR3 DNA: TGTGCCAGCAGTGTAGATAGCGGCGGGAGGAATGAGCAGTTCTTC. The V call is TRBV6-4, the J call TRBJ2-1; 8 bases match TRBD2. The CDR3 length is 15 residues. The V gene's germline CDR1 is MRHNA and CDR2 SNTAGT. V was pared by 4 bases and J by 7 bases, with 9 bases of the junction left unmatched.

This chain joins TRBV5-4 and TRBJ2-1; the match to TRBD1 covers 7 bases. Germline values: CDR1 SGHNT, CDR2 YYREEE (reference sequence). This CDR3 is 12 amino acids long. Losses at the gene ends were 4 bases for V and 7 bases for J; bases not matched to a gene: 2. CDR3 sequence reads: CASSQQGNEQFF. The CDR3 DNA sequence: TGTGCCAGCAGCCAACAGGGGAATGAGCAGTTCTTC. Full variable domain (rest looked up from reference TRBV5-4 and TRBJ2-1): ETGVTQSPTHLIKTRGQQVTLRCSSQSGHNTVSWYQQALGQGPQFIFQYYREEENGRGNFPPRFSGLQFPNYSSELNVNALELDDSALYLCASSQQGNEQFFGPGTRLTVL.

This rearrangement joins TRBV7-9 to TRBJ1-2, with 8 bases fitting TRBD1. Germline-derived CDR1 and CDR2 are SEHNR and FQNEAQ (reference sequence). The CDR3 length is 18 residues. The junction had 20 bases not matched to a gene; V was cut back by 5 bases and J by 6 bases. The CDR3 sequence is CASSPPGTGHPMGDGYTF. The DNA of the CDR3 is TGTGCCAGCAGCCCCCCCGGGACAGGACACCCAATGGGGGATGGCTACACCTTC.

The gene calls are TRBV28 and TRBJ1-5, with 10 bases matching TRBD1. The CDR3 runs 16 residues. Per germline, CDR1 MDHEN and CDR2 SYDVKM. The V segment lost 6 bases and the J segment 6 bases; nucleotides outside the gene matches: 11. The CDR3 region is CASSLGTGELGQPQHF. The CDR3 DNA reads as TGTGCCAGCAGCCTCGGGACAGGGGAATTAGGTCAGCCCCAGCATTTT.

This chain uses TRBV29-1 with TRBJ1-2, with 7 nucleotides matching TRBD1. J gave up 7 bases and V 2 bases, and 16 bases lay outside the gene matches. CDR1 and CDR2 (germline): SQVTM, ANQGSEA. The CDR3 sequence is 16 residues long. In nucleotides, the CDR3 is TGCAGCGTTGAACACGTCCCCGGACAGGCGAAAGTTGGCTACACCTTC. Its translation: CSVEHVPGQAKVGYTF.

This chain joins TRBV2 and TRBJ2-7, with a possible D match to TRBD1 (5 bases). The V and J ends lost 10 bases and 1 base respectively, with 11 bases between them. The germline V gene has CDR1 SNHLY and CDR2 FYNNEI. CDR3 length equals 12 residues. In DNA form, the CDR3 reads TGTGCCACTAAGACAGAATCCTACGAGCAGTACTTC. Protein sequence: CATKTESYEQYF.

This clone counts as medium-sized (0.01 to 0.1%). This sequence joins TRBV4-2 and TRBJ2-7; 9 bases map to TRBD2. This CDR3 comprises 17 residues. CDR1 is LGHNA and CDR2 is YNFKEQ in the germline V gene. After removal of 0 bases from V and 4 bases from J, the junction contained 10 bases not matched to a gene. CDR3 sequence: CASSQEGPAGGSYEQYF. Here the CDR3 DNA reads TGTGCCAGCAGCCAAGAGGGCCCAGCGGGAGGTAGTTACGAGCAGTACTTC.

The chain carries TRBV19 and TRBJ2-3, with 15 bases fitting TRBD2. The junction had 3 bases not matched to a gene; V was cut back by 7 bases and J by 4 bases. Germline CDR1 LNHDA, CDR2 SQIVND (reference sequence). The CDR3 covers 15 residues. The CDR3 coding sequence is TGTGCCAGTATCCGGACTAGCGGGGGGGCAGATACGCAGTATTTT. Protein: CASIRTSGGADTQYF.

The chain joins TRBV27 to TRBJ2-5; 7 nucleotides match TRBD2. Looked up from germline, CDR1 is MNHEY and CDR2 is SMNVEV (reference sequence). Unmatched junction bases numbered 10, after V lost 8 bases and J lost 4 bases. The CDR3 spans 14 residues. The CDR3 nucleotides are TGTGCCAGCGGCGGGAGTAGACCCTCAGAGACCCAGTACTTC. It yields the protein CASGGSRPSETQYF.

J is TRBJ2-1 and V is TRBV27; D possibly corresponds to TRBD1 (5 bases). The CDR3 loop spans 13 amino acids. V was trimmed by 6 bases and J by 10 bases, leaving 16 bases between them. Germline CDR1 MNHEY, CDR2 SMNVEV (reference sequence). CDR3 sequence (DNA): TGTGCCAGCAGCCAAGGTGGGGCTCAGGAGCAGTTCTTC. Encoded protein: CASSQGGAQEQFF.

This clone is termed medium-sized. V gene TRBV4-2 combines with J gene TRBJ2-7; 8 bases line up with TRBD2. The V gene's germline CDR1 is LGHNA and CDR2 YNFKEQ. This CDR3 spans 16 amino acids. The trim removed 0 bases at V and 3 bases at J, leaving 7 bases unmatched. The CDR3 here is CASSQETEREFYEQYF. The CDR3 DNA is TGTGCCAGCAGCCAAGAAACCGAGCGGGAGTTCTACGAGCAGTACTTC.

The chain employs TRBV7-9 and TRBJ1-1, with TRBD1 matching over 7 bases. V was pared by 7 bases and J by 2 bases, with 10 bases of the junction left unmatched. CDR1 and CDR2 from the germline V gene are SEHNR and FQNEAQ (reference sequence). The length of the CDR3 is 15 residues. Here the CDR3 DNA reads TGTGCCAGCACCCTAACAGGGGCGATAAACACTGAAGCTTTCTTT. Residues: CASTLTGAINTEAFF.